What follows are 5 T cell receptor beta chains derived from one specimen sequenced in a study of shared clonotypes between healthy human individuals (dated by TCRdb to between 2020 and 2021). Libraries were constructed by the immunoSEQ multiplex PCR assay. Entries here come from immuneACCESS through TCRdb and include only in-frame sequences with V and J called. Some clones fail to appear in such tables; in the studies checked, an unresolved V gene covers under half of the shortfall, and the cause of the remainder is unknown. The sample table contains about 2.2 million clones; only one count was recorded for over 85% of them. Around 1.8% of the sample is held by the ten biggest clonotypes. CD8 naive samples were obtained by positive selection for CCR7 among CD45RO-negative cells, yielding a CD45RA+CCR7+ population from which TemRA cells were excluded. What was sequenced was naive CD8+ T cells from PBMCs. The meaning of the sample's cell subset or site label: CD45RA+CCR7+. The receptors were gathered from a man younger than 35 in good health. Some clones in this sample may be carry-over from other donors' samples.

This chain connects TRBV30 to TRBJ1-2; 7 bases agree with TRBD1. The CDR3 extends over 14 amino acids. V was clipped by 0 bases and J by 4 bases; unmatched bases: 5. The germline CDR1 and CDR2 sequences are GTSNPN and SVGIG (reference sequence). The CDR3 nucleotides read TGTGCCTGGAGTGTCCCCAGGGGGGCCTATGGCTACACCTTC. This translates into CAWSVPRGAYGYTF.

This chain connects TRBV5-1 to TRBJ2-1, with D tentatively TRBD1 (5 bases). There are 16 residues in the CDR3. The germline V gene encodes CDR1 SGHRS and CDR2 YFSETQ. V was cut by 4 bases and J by 0 bases, with 14 bases left in between. The CDR3 nucleotides are TGCGCCAGCAGCGTCAGGGATAGGGGCTCCTACAATGAGCAGTTCTTC. Amino acid sequence: CASSVRDRGSYNEQFF. Looking up the rest from reference TRBV5-1 and TRBJ2-1 gives the full variable domain: KAGVTQTPRYLIKTRGQQVTLSCSPISGHRSVSWYQQTPGQGLQFLFEYFSETQRNKGNFPGRFSGRQFSNSRSEMNVSTLELGDSALYLCASSVRDRGSYNEQFFGPGTRLTVL.

Note on this clone: Other DNA sequences in the same sample also yield this CDR3. J is TRBJ1-2 and V is TRBV5-1; D not certain. Germline lookup yields CDR1 SGHRS and CDR2 YFSETQ. The CDR3 is 11 residues long. V lost 4 bases to trimming and J lost 7 bases, with 8 bases between them. DNA of the CDR3: TGCGCCAGCAGCCTGACGGGTGGCTACACCTTC. This gives the protein CASSLTGGYTF.

The V call is TRBV28, the J call TRBJ1-1; D gene unclear. CDR1 is MDHEN, CDR2 SYDVKM, per germline. The CDR3 runs to 13 residues. Trimming took off 3 bases at V and 4 bases at J, with 9 bases between the two ends. CDR3: CASSLDGSTEAFF. CDR3 DNA: TGTGCCAGCAGTTTGGATGGGAGCACTGAAGCTTTCTTT.

J is TRBJ1-1 and V is TRBV19; no clear D. Trimming took 2 bases from V and 1 from J, leaving 11 bases between them. Per the germline V gene, CDR1 is LNHDA and CDR2 is SQIVND (reference sequence). The CDR3 loop spans 15 amino acids. The CDR3 coding sequence is TGTGCCAGTAGTATATCACGTATGGGGAACACTGAAGCTTTCTTT. It encodes CASSISRMGNTEAFF.